This T cell receptor (beta chain) appears in the sequencing data of a study of blood T cell repertoires in COVID-19. J lost 4 bases, V lost 4 bases, and 10 bases had no gene match. Germline assignment: CDR1 SGHNT and CDR2 YYREEE (reference sequence). This CDR3 spans 15 amino acids. Sequencing was performed with immunoSEQ multiplex PCR; in TCRdb, only in-frame clones are kept and a portion is missing. The profile covers 150,000 to 190,000 clones, with more than 75% appearing a single time and around 8% taken by the ten largest. The clonotype originates from an older woman with COVID-19, enrolled during active disease. Input material: peripheral blood. The rearrangement joins TRBV5-4 to TRBJ1-2; 7 nucleotides align to TRBD1. The CDR3 DNA is TGTGCCAGCAGCCCCGGACAGGTTCGGGGCTATGGCTACACCTTC. Translation: CASSPGQVRGYGYTF.